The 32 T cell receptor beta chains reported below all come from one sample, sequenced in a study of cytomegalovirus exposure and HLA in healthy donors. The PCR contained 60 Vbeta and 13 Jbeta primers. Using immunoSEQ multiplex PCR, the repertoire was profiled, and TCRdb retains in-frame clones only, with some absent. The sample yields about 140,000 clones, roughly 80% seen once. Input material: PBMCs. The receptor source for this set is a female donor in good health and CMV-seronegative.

CDR3 sequence (DNA): TGTGCCACAGCAGCGGTCCCAGATACGCAGTATTTT. This translates into CATAAVPDTQYF. This sequence joins TRBV10-3 and TRBJ2-3, with D maybe TRBD2 (5 bases). Germline lookup yields CDR1 ENHRY and CDR2 SYGVKD. With 10 bases removed from V and 4 bases from J, the gap between germline ends came to 12 bases. The CDR3 runs to 12 residues.

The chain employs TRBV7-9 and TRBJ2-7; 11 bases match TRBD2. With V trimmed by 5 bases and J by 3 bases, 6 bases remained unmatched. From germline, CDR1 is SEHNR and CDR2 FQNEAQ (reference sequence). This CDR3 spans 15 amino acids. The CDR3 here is CASSPGLAVYYEQYF. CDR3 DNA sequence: TGTGCCAGCAGCCCGGGACTAGCGGTATACTACGAGCAGTACTTC.

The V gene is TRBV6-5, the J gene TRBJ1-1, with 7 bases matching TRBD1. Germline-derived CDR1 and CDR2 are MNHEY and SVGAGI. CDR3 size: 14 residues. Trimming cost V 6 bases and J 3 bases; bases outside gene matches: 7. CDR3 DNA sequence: TGTGCCAGCAGAGTGACAGGGCGGGACACTGAAGCTTTCTTT. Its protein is CASRVTGRDTEAFF.

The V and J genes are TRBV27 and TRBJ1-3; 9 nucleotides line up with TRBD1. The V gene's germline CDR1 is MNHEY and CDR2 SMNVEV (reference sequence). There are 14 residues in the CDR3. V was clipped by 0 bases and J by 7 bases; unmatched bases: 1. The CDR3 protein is CASSLSGTGNTIYF. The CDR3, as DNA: TGTGCCAGCAGTTTATCTGGGACAGGGAACACCATATATTTT.

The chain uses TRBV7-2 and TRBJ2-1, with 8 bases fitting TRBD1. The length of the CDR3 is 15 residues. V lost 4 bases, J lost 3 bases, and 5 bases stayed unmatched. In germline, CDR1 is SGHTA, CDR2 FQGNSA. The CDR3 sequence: CASSYSGTGYNEQFF. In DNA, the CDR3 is TGTGCCAGCAGCTACTCCGGGACAGGCTACAATGAGCAGTTCTTC.

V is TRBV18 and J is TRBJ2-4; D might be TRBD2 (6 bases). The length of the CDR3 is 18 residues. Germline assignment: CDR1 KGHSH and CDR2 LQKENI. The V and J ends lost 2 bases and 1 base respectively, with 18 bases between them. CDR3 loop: CASSPSFWRGNAKNIQYF. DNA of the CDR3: TGTGCCAGCTCACCAAGCTTTTGGCGGGGAAACGCCAAAAACATTCAGTACTTC.

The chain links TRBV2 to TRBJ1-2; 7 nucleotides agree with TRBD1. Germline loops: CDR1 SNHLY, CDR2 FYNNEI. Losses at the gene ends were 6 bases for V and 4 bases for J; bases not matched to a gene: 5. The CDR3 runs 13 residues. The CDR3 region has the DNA TGTGCCAGCAGACAGGGGTCGGGCTATGGCTACACCTTC. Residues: CASRQGSGYGYTF.

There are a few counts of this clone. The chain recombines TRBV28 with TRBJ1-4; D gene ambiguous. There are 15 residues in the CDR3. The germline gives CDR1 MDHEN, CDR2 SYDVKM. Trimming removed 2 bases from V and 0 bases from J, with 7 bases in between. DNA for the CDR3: TGTGCCAGCAGTTTAGGCCGTTCAACTAATGAAAAACTGTTTTTT. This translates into CASSLGRSTNEKLFF.

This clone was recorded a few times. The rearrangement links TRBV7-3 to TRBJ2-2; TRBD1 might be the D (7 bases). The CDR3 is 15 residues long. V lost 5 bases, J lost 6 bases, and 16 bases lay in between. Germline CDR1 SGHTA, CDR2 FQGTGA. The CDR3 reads CASSPGDRDAGELFF. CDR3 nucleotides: TGTGCCAGCAGCCCGGGAGACAGGGACGCCGGGGAGCTGTTTTTT.

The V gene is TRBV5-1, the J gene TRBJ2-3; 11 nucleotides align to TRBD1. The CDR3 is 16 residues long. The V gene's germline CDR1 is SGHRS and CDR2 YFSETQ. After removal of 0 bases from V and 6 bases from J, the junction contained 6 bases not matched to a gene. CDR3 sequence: CASSLDGTGGADTQYF. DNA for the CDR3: TGCGCCAGCAGCTTGGACGGGACAGGGGGTGCGGATACGCAGTATTTT. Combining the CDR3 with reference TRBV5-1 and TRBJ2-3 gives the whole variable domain KAGVTQTPRYLIKTRGQQVTLSCSPISGHRSVSWYQQTPGQGLQFLFEYFSETQRNKGNFPGRFSGRQFSNSRSEMNVSTLELGDSALYLCASSLDGTGGADTQYFGPGTRLTVL.

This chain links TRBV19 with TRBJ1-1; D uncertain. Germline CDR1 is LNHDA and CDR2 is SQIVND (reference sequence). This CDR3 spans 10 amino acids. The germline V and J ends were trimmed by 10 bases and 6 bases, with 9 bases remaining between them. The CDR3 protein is CATGSAEAFF. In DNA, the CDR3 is TGTGCCACCGGGAGCGCTGAAGCTTTCTTT.

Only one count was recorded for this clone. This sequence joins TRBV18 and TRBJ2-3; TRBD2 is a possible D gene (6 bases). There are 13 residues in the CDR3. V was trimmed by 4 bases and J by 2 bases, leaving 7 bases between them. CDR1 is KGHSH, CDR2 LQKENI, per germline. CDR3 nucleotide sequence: TGTGCCAGCTCACGGGGACTCACAGATACGCAGTATTTT. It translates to CASSRGLTDTQYF.

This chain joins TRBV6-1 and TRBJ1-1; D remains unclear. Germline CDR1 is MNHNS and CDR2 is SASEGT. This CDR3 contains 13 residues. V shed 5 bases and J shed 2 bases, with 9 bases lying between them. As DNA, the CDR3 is TGTGCCAGCAGTTATCCTAAAAACACTGAAGCTTTCTTT. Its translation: CASSYPKNTEAFF.

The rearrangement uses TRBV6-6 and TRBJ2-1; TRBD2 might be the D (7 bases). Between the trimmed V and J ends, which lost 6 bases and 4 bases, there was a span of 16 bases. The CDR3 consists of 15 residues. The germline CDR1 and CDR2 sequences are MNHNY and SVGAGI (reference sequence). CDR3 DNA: TGTGCCAGCAGCCTCGGGGGGCCGGGGTACAATGAGCAGTTCTTC. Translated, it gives CASSLGGPGYNEQFF.

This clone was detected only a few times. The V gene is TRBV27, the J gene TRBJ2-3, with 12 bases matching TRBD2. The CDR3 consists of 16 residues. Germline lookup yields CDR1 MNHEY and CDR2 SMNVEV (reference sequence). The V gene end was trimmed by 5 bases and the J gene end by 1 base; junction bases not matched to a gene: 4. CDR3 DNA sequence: TGTGCCAGCAGTATACTAGCGGGAGGTGGCACAGATACGCAGTATTTT. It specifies CASSILAGGGTDTQYF.

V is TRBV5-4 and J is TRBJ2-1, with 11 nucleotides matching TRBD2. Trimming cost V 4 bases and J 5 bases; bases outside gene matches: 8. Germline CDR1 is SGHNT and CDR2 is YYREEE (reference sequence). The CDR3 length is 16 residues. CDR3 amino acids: CASSPGTSGRNNEQFF. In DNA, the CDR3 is TGTGCCAGCAGCCCTGGGACTAGCGGTAGGAACAATGAGCAGTTCTTC.

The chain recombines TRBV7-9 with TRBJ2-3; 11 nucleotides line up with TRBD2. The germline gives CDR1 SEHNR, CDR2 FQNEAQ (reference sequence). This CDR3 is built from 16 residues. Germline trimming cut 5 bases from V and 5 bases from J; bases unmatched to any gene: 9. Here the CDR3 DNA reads TGTGCCAGCAGCATCGGGACTAGCGGTCCGGGAGATACGCAGTATTTT. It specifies CASSIGTSGPGDTQYF.

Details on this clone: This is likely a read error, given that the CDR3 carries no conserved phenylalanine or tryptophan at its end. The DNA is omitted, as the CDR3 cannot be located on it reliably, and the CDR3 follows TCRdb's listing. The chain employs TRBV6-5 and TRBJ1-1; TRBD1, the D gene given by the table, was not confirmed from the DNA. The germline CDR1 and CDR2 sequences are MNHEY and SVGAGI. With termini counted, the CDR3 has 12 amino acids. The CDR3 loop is CASSEDQARALN.

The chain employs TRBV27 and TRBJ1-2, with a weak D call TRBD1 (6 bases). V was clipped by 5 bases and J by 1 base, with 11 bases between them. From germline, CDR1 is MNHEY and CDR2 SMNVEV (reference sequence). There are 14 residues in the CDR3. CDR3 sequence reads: CASSPTGGNYGYTF. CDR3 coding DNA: TGTGCCAGCAGTCCGACAGGTGGTAACTATGGCTACACCTTC.

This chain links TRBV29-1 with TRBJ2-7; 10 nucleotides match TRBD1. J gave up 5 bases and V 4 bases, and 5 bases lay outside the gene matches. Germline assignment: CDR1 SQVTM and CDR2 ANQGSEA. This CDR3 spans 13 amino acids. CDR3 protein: CSVGRQGANEQYF. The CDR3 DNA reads TGCAGCGTTGGGCGACAGGGGGCCAACGAGCAGTACTTC.

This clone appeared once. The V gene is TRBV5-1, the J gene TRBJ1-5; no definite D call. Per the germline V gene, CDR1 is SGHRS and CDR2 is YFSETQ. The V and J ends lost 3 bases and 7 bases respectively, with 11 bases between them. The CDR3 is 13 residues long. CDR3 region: CASSSGERQPQHF. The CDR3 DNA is TGCGCCAGCAGCTCCGGCGAGAGGCAGCCCCAGCATTTT.

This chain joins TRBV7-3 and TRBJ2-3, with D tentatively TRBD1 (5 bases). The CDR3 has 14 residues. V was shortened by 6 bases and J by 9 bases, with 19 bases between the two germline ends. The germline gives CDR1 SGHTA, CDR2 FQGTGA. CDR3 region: CASSSDPPRGTQYF. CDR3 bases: TGTGCCAGCAGTTCAGACCCCCCAAGGGGCACGCAGTATTTT. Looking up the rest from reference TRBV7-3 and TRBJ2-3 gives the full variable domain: GAGVSQTPSNKVTEKGKYVELRCDPISGHTALYWYRQSLGQGPEFLIYFQGTGAADDSGLPNDRFFAVRPEGSVSTLKIQRTERGDSAVYLCASSSDPPRGTQYFGPGTRLTVL.

Written as DNA, the CDR3 is TGTGCCAGTAGTATGGCAGGGGGGATCTACGAGCAGTACTTC. Translation: CASSMAGGIYEQYF. The V gene is TRBV19, the J gene TRBJ2-7, with TRBD1 as a possible D gene (7 bases). This CDR3 contains 14 residues. From germline, CDR1 is LNHDA and CDR2 SQIVND (reference sequence). Trimming stripped 3 bases from V and 3 bases from J, with 12 bases between. The variable domain in full, with the rest retrieved from reference TRBV19 and TRBJ2-7, is DGGITQSPKYLFRKEGQNVTLSCEQNLNHDAMYWYRQDPGQGLRLIYYSQIVNDFQKGDIAEGYSVSREKKESFPLTVTSAQKNPTAFYLCASSMAGGIYEQYFGPGTRLTVT.

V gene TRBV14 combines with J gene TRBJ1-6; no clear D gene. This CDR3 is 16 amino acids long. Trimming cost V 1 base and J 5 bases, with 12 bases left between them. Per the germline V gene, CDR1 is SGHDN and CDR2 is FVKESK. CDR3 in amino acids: CASSQGSFGNNSPLHF. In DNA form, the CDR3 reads TGTGCCAGCAGCCAAGGCTCTTTCGGGAATAATTCACCCCTCCACTTT.

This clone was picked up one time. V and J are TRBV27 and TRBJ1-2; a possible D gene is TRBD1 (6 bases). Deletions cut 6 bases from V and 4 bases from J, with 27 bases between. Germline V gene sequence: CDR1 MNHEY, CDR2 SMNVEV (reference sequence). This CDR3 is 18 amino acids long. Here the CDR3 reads CASSQTQGDPPFVYGYTF. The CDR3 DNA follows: TGTGCCAGCAGCCAGACACAGGGAGATCCCCCCTTCGTCTATGGCTACACCTTC.

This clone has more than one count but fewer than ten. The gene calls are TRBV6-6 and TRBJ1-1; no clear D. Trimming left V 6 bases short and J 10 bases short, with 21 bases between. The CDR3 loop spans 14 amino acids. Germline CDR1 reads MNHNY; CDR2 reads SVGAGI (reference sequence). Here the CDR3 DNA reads TGTGCCAGCAGACCCCCCACCACGCACACGGGAGCTTTCTTT. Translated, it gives CASRPPTTHTGAFF.

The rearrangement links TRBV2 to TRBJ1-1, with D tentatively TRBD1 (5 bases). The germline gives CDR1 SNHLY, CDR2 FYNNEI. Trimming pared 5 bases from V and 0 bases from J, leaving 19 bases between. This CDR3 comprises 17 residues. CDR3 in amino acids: CASSPPQGTLLNTEAFF. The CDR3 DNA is TGTGCCAGCAGTCCTCCTCAGGGAACCCTACTGAACACTGAAGCTTTCTTT.

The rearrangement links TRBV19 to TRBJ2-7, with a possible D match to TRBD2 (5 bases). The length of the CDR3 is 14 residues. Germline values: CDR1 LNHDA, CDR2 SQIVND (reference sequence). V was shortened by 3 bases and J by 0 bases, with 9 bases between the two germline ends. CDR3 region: CASSISGNSYEQYF. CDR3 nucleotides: TGTGCCAGTAGTATCTCGGGAAACTCCTACGAGCAGTACTTC.

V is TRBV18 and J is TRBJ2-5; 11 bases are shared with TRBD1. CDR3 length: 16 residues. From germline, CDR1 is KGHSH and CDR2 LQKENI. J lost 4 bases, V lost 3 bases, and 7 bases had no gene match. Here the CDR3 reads CASSPFDGTGGETQYF. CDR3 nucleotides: TGTGCCAGCTCACCTTTCGACGGGACAGGGGGAGAGACCCAGTACTTC.

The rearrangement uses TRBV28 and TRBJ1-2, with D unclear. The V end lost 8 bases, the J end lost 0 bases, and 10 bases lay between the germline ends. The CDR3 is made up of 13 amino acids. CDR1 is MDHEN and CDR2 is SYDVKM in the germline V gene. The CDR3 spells CASSRETNYGYTF. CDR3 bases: TGTGCCAGCTCAAGGGAGACTAACTATGGCTACACCTTC.

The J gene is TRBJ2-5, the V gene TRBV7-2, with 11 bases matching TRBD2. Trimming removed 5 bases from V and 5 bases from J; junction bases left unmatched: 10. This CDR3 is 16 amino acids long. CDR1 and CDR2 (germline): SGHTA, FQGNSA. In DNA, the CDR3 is TGTGCCAGCAGCCTATTAGCGGGGGGGCTTTGGGAGACCCAGTACTTC. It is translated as CASSLLAGGLWETQYF.

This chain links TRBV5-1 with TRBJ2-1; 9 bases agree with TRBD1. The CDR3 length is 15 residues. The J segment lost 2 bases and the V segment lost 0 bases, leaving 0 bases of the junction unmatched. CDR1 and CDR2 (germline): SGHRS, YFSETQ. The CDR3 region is CASSLGQGAYNEQFF. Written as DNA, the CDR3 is TGCGCCAGCAGCTTGGGACAGGGGGCCTACAATGAGCAGTTCTTC.